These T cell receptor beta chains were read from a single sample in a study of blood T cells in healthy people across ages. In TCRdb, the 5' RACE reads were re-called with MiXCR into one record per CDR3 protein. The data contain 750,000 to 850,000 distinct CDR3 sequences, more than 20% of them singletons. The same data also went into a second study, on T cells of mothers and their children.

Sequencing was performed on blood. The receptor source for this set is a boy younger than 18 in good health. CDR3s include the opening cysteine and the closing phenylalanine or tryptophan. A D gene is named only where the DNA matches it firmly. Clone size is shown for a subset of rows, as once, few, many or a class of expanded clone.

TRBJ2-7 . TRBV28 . TGTGCCAGCAGTTTATGGCCAGGGGGTGTTTGGCGGGGGGTAAGAGTTATTGTTGACGAGCAGTACTTC CASSLWPGGVWRGVRVIVDEQYF
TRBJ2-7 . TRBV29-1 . TGCAGCGTTGAAGGTCAGGGCGAGCAGTACTTC CSVEGQGEQYF
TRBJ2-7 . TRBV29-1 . TGCAGCGTTGTGCCCTGGAGCTCCTACGAGCAGTACTTC CSVVPWSSYEQYF
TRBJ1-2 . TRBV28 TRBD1 TGTGCCAGCAGTACCTCAGGGGGCGCGGCGAACTATGGCTACACCTTC CASSTSGGAANYGYTF
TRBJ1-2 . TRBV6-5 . TGTGCCAGAAAACGCCTAGGGCCTAACTACGGCTACACCTTC CARKRLGPNYGYTF
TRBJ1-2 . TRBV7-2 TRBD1 TGTGCCAGCAGCCAACATGACAGGGGCCGGAACTATGGCTACACCTTC CASSQHDRGRNYGYTF
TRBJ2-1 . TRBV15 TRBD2 TGTGCCACCAGCAGAGATCTATTGGCGTTAGCGGGGACGGGTGAGCAGTTCTTC CATSRDLLALAGTGEQFF
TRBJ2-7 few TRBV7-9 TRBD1 TGTGCCAGCAGCTCCGCCGACAGGGGTGCCACCTACGAGCAGTACTTC CASSSADRGATYEQYF
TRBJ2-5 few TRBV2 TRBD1 TGTGCCAGGAGTGAGACAGGGGGCGCGGAGACCCAGTACTTC CARSETGGAETQYF
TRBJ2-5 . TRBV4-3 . TGCGCCAGCAGCCCACACGGCGGCGGACCTGATTTTTTGGAGACCCAGTACTTC CASSPHGGGPDFLETQYF
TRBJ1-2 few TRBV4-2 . TGTGCCAGCAGCCAAGATCTCGGGCGAGGCGGCTACACCTTC CASSQDLGRGGYTF
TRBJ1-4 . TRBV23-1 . TGCGCCAGCAGTCCACCGGGACGGCTGGGGGAAAAACTGTTTTTT CASSPPGRLGEKLFF
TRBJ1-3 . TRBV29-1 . TGCAGCGTTGAGTCAGGGAACTCTGGAAACACCATATATTTT CSVESGNSGNTIYF
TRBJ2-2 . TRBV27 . TGTGCCAGCAGTCCAGGGGGGGGCACCGGGGAGCTGTTTTTT CASSPGGGTGELFF
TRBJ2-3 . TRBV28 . TGTGCCAGCAGTGTTTGGGGAGGGGGGGCAGATACGCAGTATTTT CASSVWGGGADTQYF
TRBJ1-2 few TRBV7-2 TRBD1 TGTGCCAGCAGCAAAGGGACAGGATACTATGGCTACACCTTC CASSKGTGYYGYTF
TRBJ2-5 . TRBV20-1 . TGCAGTGCGCCGGTGGGGAGCTTCCAAGAGACCCAGTACTTC CSAPVGSFQETQYF
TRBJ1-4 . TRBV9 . TGTGCCAGCAGCGTAGAGGACGGTCAATCTAATGAAAAACTGCTTTTT CASSVEDGQSNEKLLF
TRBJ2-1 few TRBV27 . TGTGCCAGCAGTTTGTACCAGGGGAGGAATGAGCAGTTCTTC CASSLYQGRNEQFF